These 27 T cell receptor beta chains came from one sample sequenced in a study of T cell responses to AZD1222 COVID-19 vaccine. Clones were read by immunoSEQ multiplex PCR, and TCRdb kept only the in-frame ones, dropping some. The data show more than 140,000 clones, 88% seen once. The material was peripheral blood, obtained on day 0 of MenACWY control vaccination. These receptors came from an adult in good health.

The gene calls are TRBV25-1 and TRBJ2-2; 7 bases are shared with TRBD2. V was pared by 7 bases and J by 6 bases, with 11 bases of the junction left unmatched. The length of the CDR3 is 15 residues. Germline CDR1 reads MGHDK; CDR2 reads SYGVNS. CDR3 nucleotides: TGTGCCAGCAAAGGGAGGGCCTTTCGATCCGGGGAGCTGTTTTTT. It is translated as CASKGRAFRSGELFF.

The CDR3: CASSDDWSYEQYF. CDR3 DNA sequence: TGTGCCAGCAGTGACGACTGGTCCTACGAGCAGTACTTC. J is TRBJ2-7 and V is TRBV2; D is ambiguous. V was clipped by 3 bases and J by 1 base, with 7 bases between them. Germline V CDR1 and CDR2: SNHLY, FYNNEI. This CDR3 contains 13 residues.

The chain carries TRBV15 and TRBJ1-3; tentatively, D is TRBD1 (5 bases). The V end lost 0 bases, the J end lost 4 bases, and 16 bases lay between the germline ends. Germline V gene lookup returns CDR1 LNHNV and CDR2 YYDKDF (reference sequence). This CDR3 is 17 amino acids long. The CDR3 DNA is TGTGCCACCAGCAGAGATGGGACCTCTGCGTCGGGAAACACCATATATTTT. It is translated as CATSRDGTSASGNTIYF.

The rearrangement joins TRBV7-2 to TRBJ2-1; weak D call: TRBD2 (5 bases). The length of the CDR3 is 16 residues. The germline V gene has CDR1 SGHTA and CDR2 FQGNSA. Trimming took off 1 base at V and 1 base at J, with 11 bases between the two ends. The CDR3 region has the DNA TGTGCCAGCAGCTTAGGTGCGGGTGGGTCCTACAATGAGCAGTTCTTC. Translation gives CASSLGAGGSYNEQFF.

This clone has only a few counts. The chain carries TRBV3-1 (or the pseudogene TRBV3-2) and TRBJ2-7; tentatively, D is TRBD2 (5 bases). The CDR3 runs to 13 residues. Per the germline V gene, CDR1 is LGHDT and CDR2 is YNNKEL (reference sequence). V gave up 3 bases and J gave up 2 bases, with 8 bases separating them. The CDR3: CASSHAGAYEQYF. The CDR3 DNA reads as TGTGCCAGCAGCCACGCGGGCGCCTACGAGCAGTACTTC.

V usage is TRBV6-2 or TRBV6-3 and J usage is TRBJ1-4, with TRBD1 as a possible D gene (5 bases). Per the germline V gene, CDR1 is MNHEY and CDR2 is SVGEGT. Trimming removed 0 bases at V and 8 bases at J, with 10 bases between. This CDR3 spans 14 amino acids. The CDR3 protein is CASSYSWGDEKLFF. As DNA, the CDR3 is TGTGCCAGCAGTTACTCCTGGGGGGACGAAAAACTGTTTTTT.

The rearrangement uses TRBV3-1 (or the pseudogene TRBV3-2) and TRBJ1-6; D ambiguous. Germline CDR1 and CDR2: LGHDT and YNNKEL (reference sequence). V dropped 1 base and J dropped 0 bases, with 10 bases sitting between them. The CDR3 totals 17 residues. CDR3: CASSQGGRSSYNSPLHF. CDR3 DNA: TGTGCCAGCAGCCAAGGAGGGAGGAGCTCCTATAATTCACCCCTCCACTTT.

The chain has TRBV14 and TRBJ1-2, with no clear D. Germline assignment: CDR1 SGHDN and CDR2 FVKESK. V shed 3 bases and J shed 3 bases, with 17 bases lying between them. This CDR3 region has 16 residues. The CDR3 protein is CASSHSTLRTDYGYTF. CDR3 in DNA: TGTGCCAGCAGCCATTCGACCCTGAGAACTGACTATGGCTACACCTTC.

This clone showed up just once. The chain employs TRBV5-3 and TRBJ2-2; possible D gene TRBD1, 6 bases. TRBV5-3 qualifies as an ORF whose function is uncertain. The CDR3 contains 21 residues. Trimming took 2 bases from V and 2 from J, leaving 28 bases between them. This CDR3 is CARSFNRPLTQGHGNTGELFF. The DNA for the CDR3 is TGTGCCAGAAGCTTTAATCGTCCTTTGACACAGGGACACGGCAACACCGGGGAGCTGTTTTTT.

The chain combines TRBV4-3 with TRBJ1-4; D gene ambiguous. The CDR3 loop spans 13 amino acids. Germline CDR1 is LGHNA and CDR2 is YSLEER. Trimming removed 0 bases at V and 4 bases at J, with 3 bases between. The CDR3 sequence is CASSQDGNEKLFF. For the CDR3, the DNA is TGCGCCAGCAGCCAAGATGGTAATGAAAAACTGTTTTTT.

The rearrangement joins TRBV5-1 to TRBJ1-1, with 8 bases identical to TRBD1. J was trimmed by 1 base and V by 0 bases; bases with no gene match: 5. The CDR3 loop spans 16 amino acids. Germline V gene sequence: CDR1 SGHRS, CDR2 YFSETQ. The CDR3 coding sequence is TGCGCCAGCAGCTTGGGAGCAGGGGGCGCGAACACTGAAGCTTTCTTT. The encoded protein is CASSLGAGGANTEAFF.

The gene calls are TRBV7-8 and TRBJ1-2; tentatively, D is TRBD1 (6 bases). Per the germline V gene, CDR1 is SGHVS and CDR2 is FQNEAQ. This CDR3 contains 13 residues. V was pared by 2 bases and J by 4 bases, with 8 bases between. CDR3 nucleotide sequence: TGTGCCAGCAGCTTATCAGGGGCCTATGGCTACACCTTC. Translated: CASSLSGAYGYTF.

CDR3 DNA sequence: TGTGCCAGCAGTTTGAACGCGGCAGGGACCCAGTACTTC. As protein: CASSLNAAGTQYF. The J gene is TRBJ2-5, the V gene TRBV12-3 or TRBV12-4; D ambiguous. This CDR3 has 13 residues. The ends were cut back, 3 bases at V and 7 bases at J, with 12 bases in the middle.

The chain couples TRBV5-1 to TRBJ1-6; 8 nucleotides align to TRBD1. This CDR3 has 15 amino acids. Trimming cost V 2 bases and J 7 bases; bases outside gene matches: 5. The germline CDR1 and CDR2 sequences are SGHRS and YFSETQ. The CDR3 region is CASSFAGGANSPLHF. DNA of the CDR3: TGCGCCAGCAGCTTCGCAGGGGGCGCAAATTCACCCCTCCACTTT.

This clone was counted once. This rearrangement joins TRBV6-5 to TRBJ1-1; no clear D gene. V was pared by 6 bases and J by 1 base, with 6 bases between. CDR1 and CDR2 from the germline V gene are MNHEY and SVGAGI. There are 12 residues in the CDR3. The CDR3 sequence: CASSRQNTEAFF. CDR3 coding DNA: TGTGCCAGCAGCAGACAGAACACTGAAGCTTTCTTT.

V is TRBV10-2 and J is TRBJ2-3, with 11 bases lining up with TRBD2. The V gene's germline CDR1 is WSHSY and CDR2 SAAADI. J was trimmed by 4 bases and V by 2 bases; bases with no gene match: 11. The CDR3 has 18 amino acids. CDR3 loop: CASSEMATSGSRADTQYF. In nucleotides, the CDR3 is TGCGCCAGCAGTGAGATGGCCACTAGCGGGAGTAGGGCAGATACGCAGTATTTT.

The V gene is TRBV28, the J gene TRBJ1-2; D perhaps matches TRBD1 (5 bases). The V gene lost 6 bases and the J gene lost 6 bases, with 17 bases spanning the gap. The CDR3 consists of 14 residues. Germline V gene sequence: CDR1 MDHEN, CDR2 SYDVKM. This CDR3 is CASRATGPSDGYTF. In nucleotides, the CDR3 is TGTGCCAGCAGGGCAACGGGGCCGAGTGATGGCTACACCTTC.

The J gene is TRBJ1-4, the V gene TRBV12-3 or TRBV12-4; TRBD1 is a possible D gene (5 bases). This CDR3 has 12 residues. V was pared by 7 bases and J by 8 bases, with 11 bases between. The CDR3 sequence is CASTNQGEKLFF. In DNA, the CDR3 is TGTGCCAGCACCAATCAGGGAGAAAAACTGTTTTTT.

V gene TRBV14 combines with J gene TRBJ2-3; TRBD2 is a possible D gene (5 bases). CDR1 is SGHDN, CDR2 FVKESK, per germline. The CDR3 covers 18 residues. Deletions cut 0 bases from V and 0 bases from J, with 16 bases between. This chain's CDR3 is CASSQEWLAFRSTDTQYF. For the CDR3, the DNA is TGTGCCAGCAGCCAAGAATGGCTAGCCTTCCGGAGCACAGATACGCAGTATTTT.

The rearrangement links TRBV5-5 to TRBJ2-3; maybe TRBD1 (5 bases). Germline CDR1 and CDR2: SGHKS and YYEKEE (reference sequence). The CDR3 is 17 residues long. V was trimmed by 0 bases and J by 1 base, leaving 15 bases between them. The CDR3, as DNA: TGTGCCAGCAGCTTGGCGATCGTACAGGTCGGCACAGATACGCAGTATTTT. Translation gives CASSLAIVQVGTDTQYF.

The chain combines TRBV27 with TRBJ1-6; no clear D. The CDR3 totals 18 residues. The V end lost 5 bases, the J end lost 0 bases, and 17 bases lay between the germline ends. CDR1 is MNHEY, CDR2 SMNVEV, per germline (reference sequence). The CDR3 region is CASSPRWGSGSYNSPLHF. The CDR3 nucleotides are TGTGCCAGCAGTCCCCGATGGGGTTCGGGCTCCTATAATTCACCCCTCCACTTT.

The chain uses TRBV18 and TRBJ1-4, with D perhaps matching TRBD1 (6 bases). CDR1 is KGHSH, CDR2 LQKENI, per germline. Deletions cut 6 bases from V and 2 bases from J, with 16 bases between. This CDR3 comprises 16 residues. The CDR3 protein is CASSQGRTDTNEKLFF. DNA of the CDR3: TGTGCCAGCTCCCAAGGGCGGACAGATACTAATGAAAAACTGTTTTTT.

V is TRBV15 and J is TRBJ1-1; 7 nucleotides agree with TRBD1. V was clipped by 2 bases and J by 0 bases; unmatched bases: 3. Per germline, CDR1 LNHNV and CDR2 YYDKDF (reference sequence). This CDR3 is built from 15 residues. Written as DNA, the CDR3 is TGTGCCACCAGCAGAACCGGGACAGTGAACACTGAAGCTTTCTTT. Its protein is CATSRTGTVNTEAFF.

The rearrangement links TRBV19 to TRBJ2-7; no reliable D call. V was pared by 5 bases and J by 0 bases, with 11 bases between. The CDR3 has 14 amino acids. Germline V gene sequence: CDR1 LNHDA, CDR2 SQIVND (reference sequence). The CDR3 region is CASSYRLSSYEQYF. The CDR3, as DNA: TGTGCCAGTAGTTACCGTTTGAGCTCCTACGAGCAGTACTTC.

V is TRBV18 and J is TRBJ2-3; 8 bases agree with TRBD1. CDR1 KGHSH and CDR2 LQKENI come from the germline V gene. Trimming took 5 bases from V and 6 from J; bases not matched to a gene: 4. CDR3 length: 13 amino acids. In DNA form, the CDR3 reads TGTGCCAGCTCAGCTCGACAGGGGGATACGCAGTATTTT. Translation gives CASSARQGDTQYF.

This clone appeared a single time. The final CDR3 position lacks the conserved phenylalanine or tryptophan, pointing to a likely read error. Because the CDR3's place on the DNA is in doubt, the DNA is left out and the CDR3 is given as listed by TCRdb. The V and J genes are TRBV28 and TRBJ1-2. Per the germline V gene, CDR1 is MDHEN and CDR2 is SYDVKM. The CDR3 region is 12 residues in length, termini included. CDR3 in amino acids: CASSLPETGGRA.

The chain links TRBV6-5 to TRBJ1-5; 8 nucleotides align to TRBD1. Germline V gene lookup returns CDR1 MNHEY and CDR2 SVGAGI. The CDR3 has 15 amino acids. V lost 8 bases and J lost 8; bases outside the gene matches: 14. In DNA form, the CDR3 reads TGTGCCAGCGCTCGGGTGCGGACAGGGATCGAGCCCCAGCATTTT. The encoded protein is CASARVRTGIEPQHF.